The sequence of this TCR beta chain was determined in a study of blood T cell repertoires in COVID-19. Study information: COVID-19 samples from acute and convalescent phases originated in the United States, Italy and Spain. PBMCs, B-cell-depleted T cells, or T cells were the source of the cDNA or gDNA that made up the material.

Trimming removed 5 bases at V and 6 bases at J, with 11 bases between. Germline V gene sequence: CDR1 LGHDT, CDR2 YNNKEL (reference sequence). This CDR3 contains 12 residues. As originally analysed: For nucleated cells, counts were estimated from reference gene primer amplification. The repertoire was sequenced with immunoSEQ multiplex PCR; TCRdb's copy has only in-frame clones and lacks some. That table supplies the V and J calls and clone size; D and trimming were determined from the DNA. Of around 97,000 clones in the sample, 84% were seen once. In its sample, this clone was seen once. Sample: peripheral blood. This sequence originates from a human donor in a cohort sampled during active COVID-19. The J gene is TRBJ2-7, the V gene TRBV3-1 (or the pseudogene TRBV3-2); no definite D call. CDR3 sequence reads: CASSSFPLEQYF. CDR3 coding DNA: TGTGCCAGCAGCTCCTTTCCCCTCGAGCAGTACTTC.